The rows below give T cell receptor beta chains drawn from one sample of a study of shared clonotypes between healthy human individuals. Measured with immunoSEQ multiplex PCR; TCRdb has only the in-frame clones, and not every one. The repertoire holds around 1.9 million clones, with 85% to 95% as singletons. Sequenced: naive CD8+ T cells from PBMCs. Receptor source: a man between 18 and 35 years old in good health. Some clones in this sample may be carry-over from other donors' samples. Each CDR3 is given with its conserved first and last residue. A D gene is named only where the DNA matches it firmly. Part of the rows lack a size; the others show once, few, many or a class for expanded clones.

d_gene: TRBD1
j_gene: TRBJ1-1
v_gene: TRBV7-9
abundance: -
CDR3aa: CASSLFRTGNTEAFF
CDR3nt: TGTGCCAGCAGCTTATTCCGGACAGGGAACACTGAAGCTTTCTTT

d_gene: TRBD2
j_gene: TRBJ2-1
v_gene: TRBV5-4
abundance: -
CDR3aa: CASSWGLAGVNEQFF
CDR3nt: TGTGCCAGCAGCTGGGGACTAGCGGGAGTCAATGAGCAGTTCTTC

d_gene: -
j_gene: TRBJ2-1
v_gene: TRBV5-1
abundance: -
CDR3aa: CASSLWAGNDEQFF
CDR3nt: TGCGCCAGCAGCTTGTGGGCAGGCAACGATGAGCAGTTCTTC

d_gene: TRBD1
j_gene: TRBJ2-7
v_gene: TRBV27
abundance: -
CDR3aa: CASSTLDRAYEQYF
CDR3nt: TGTGCCAGCAGTACCCTCGACAGGGCCTACGAGCAGTACTTC

d_gene: TRBD1
j_gene: TRBJ1-1
v_gene: TRBV7-8
abundance: -
CDR3aa: CASRTDRREAFF
CDR3nt: TGTGCCAGCAGAACGGACAGGAGGGAAGCTTTCTTT

d_gene: -
j_gene: TRBJ2-7
v_gene: TRBV13
abundance: -
CDR3aa: CASSLGGTRDEQYF
CDR3nt: TGTGCCAGCAGCTTAGGAGGGACCAGGGACGAGCAGTACTTC

d_gene: -
j_gene: TRBJ2-7
v_gene: TRBV28
abundance: -
CDR3aa: CASSLLALGYEQYF
CDR3nt: TGTGCCAGCAGTTTACTCGCCTTAGGGTACGAGCAGTACTTC

d_gene: -
j_gene: TRBJ2-7
v_gene: TRBV10-2
abundance: -
CDR3aa: CASSDGIFSYEQYF
CDR3nt: TGCGCCAGCAGTGATGGCATTTTCTCCTACGAGCAGTACTTC

d_gene: -
j_gene: TRBJ1-1
v_gene: TRBV9
abundance: -
CDR3aa: CASSVGWGLGAEAFF
CDR3nt: TGTGCCAGCAGCGTAGGGTGGGGGCTAGGTGCTGAAGCTTTCTTT

d_gene: -
j_gene: TRBJ1-5
v_gene: TRBV15
abundance: -
CDR3aa: CATSINRAINQPQHF
CDR3nt: TGTGCCACCAGCATCAACAGGGCGATCAATCAGCCCCAGCATTTT

d_gene: -
j_gene: TRBJ2-3
v_gene: TRBV7-8
abundance: -
CDR3aa: CASNLGIRTDTQYF
CDR3nt: TGTGCCAGCAATCTCGGGATCCGCACAGATACGCAGTATTTT

d_gene: TRBD1
j_gene: TRBJ2-7
v_gene: TRBV27
abundance: -
CDR3aa: CASSPGQGDEQYF
CDR3nt: TGTGCCAGCAGTCCGGGACAGGGGGACGAGCAGTACTTC

d_gene: -
j_gene: TRBJ2-3
v_gene: TRBV7-9
abundance: -
CDR3aa: CASSTSSSTDTQYF
CDR3nt: TGTGCCAGCAGCACATCCTCTAGCACAGATACGCAGTATTTT

d_gene: -
j_gene: TRBJ1-2
v_gene: TRBV30
abundance: once
CDR3aa: CAWGLEWGYTF
CDR3nt: TGTGCCTGGGGATTGGAATGGGGCTACACCTTC

d_gene: -
j_gene: TRBJ1-2
v_gene: TRBV2
abundance: -
CDR3aa: CASSETWDGNYGYTF
CDR3nt: TGTGCCAGCAGTGAGACCTGGGACGGAAACTATGGCTACACCTTC

d_gene: TRBD2
j_gene: TRBJ2-1
v_gene: TRBV15
abundance: -
CDR3aa: CATSRDQWGLASHEQFF
CDR3nt: TGTGCCACCAGCAGAGATCAATGGGGACTAGCGTCCCATGAGCAGTTCTTC

d_gene: TRBD1
j_gene: TRBJ2-7
v_gene: TRBV7-9
abundance: -
CDR3aa: CASGNRGPLYEQYF
CDR3nt: TGTGCCAGCGGAAACAGGGGGCCCTTATACGAGCAGTACTTC

d_gene: -
j_gene: TRBJ1-1
v_gene: TRBV7-8
abundance: -
CDR3aa: CASSLFLTVTEAFF
CDR3nt: TGTGCCAGCAGCTTATTCTTGACGGTCACTGAAGCTTTCTTT

d_gene: TRBD2
j_gene: TRBJ2-2
v_gene: TRBV27
abundance: -
CDR3aa: CASSLSFAGVGTGELFF
CDR3nt: TGTGCCAGCAGTTTATCATTTGCGGGAGTGGGGACCGGGGAGCTGTTTTTT

d_gene: -
j_gene: TRBJ1-2
v_gene: TRBV12-5
abundance: -
CDR3aa: CASGLTGVFYGYTF
CDR3nt: TGTGCTAGTGGTTTGACCGGAGTCTTCTATGGCTACACCTTC

d_gene: -
j_gene: TRBJ2-7
v_gene: TRBV4-3
abundance: -
CDR3aa: CASSQDRPADYMMYEQYF
CDR3nt: TGCGCCAGCAGCCAAGATCGACCCGCAGACTACATGATGTACGAGCAGTACTTC

d_gene: -
j_gene: TRBJ2-7
v_gene: TRBV4-1
abundance: -
CDR3aa: CASSQRQWYEQYF
CDR3nt: TGCGCCAGCAGCCAGAGACAGTGGTACGAGCAGTACTTC

d_gene: -
j_gene: TRBJ2-3
v_gene: TRBV5-6
abundance: -
CDR3aa: CASSLGARDTQYF
CDR3nt: TGTGCCAGCAGCTTGGGAGCCAGAGATACGCAGTATTTT

d_gene: -
j_gene: TRBJ1-1
v_gene: TRBV10-3
abundance: few
CDR3aa: CAISDLGTLAEAFF
CDR3nt: TGTGCCATCAGTGATCTGGGTACACTGGCCGAAGCTTTCTTT

d_gene: TRBD2
j_gene: TRBJ2-5
v_gene: TRBV19
abundance: -
CDR3aa: CASSMGLAGGTQYF
CDR3nt: TGTGCCAGTAGCATGGGACTAGCCGGAGGGACCCAGTACTTC

d_gene: -
j_gene: TRBJ2-7
v_gene: TRBV14
abundance: -
CDR3aa: CASSQDWAAAYEQYF
CDR3nt: TGTGCCAGCAGCCAAGATTGGGCCGCCGCCTACGAGCAGTACTTC

d_gene: -
j_gene: TRBJ2-3
v_gene: TRBV6-5
abundance: -
CDR3aa: CASSPLGLAADTQYF
CDR3nt: TGTGCCAGCAGTCCCTTAGGCCTGGCCGCAGATACGCAGTATTTT